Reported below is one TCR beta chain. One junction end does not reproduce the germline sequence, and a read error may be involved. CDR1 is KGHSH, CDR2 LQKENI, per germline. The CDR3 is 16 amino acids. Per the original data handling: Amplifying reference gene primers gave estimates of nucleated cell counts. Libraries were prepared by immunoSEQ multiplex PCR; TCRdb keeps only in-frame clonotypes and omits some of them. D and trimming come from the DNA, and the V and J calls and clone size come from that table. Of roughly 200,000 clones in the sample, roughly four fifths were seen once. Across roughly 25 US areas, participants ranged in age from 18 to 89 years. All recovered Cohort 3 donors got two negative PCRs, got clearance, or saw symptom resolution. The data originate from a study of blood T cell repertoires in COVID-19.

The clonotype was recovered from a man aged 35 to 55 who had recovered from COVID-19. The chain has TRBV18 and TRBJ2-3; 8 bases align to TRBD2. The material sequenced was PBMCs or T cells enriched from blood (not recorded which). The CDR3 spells CASSPPDGRATDTQYF. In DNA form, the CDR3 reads TGTGCCAGCTCCCCACCCGACGGGAGGGCCACAGATACGCAGTATTTT.